This T cell receptor beta chain was obtained from a study of OX40 agonist ivuxolimab in advanced cancers. Study-wide background: A diagnosis of hepatocellular carcinoma, melanoma, renal cell or head and neck cancer was present in dose-escalation patients.

The CDR3 extends over 14 amino acids. Trimming took 5 bases from V and 8 from J, leaving 13 bases between them. Germline CDR1 and CDR2: MNHEY and SVGAGI. The protocol was immunoSEQ multiplex PCR, while the TCRdb copy is restricted to in-frame clones and leaves out a portion. The sample lists around 67,000 clones; 80% were seen once. The TCR was taken from an adult with an advanced solid tumor such as melanoma, head and neck, liver or kidney cancer. The V and J genes are TRBV6-5 and TRBJ1-6; D ambiguous. The source was CD4+ or CD8+ T cells sorted from blood, collected in a trial of the OX40 agonist ivuxolimab. For the CDR3, the DNA is TGTGCCAGCAGTGCCGGGCCCTACTATTCACCCCTCCACTTT. Translating gives CASSAGPYYSPLHF.